These T cell receptor beta chains were read from a single sample in a study of TIL therapy for anti-PD-1-resistant metastatic lung cancer. Sequencing was performed with immunoSEQ multiplex PCR; in TCRdb, only in-frame clones are kept and a portion is missing. The repertoire includes 45,000 to 60,000 clones, around 80% of them detected once, and 4% to 5.5% sits in the top ten. Sample: blood, taken at baseline. The receptor set was obtained from a woman aged 30 to 85 with non-small cell lung cancer. The CDR3 runs from the conserved cysteine through the conserved F or W. The order of the fields is CDR3 DNA, CDR3 protein, J gene, D gene, V gene, clone size, CDR3 length. D genes are given only for firm matches. The size entry is marked missing in some rows and otherwise reads once, few, many or a size class.

CDR3nt: TGTGCCACCTTGAGGCTTCGGACAGGGGGCTATGGCTACACCTTC
CDR3aa: CATLRLRTGGYGYTF
j_gene: TRBJ1-2
d_gene: TRBD1
v_gene: TRBV28
abundance: -
len: 15

CDR3nt: TGTGCCAGCAGTCCGGGGGACATAGATTCAGCCTATGGCTACACCTTC
CDR3aa: CASSPGDIDSAYGYTF
j_gene: TRBJ1-2
d_gene: -
v_gene: TRBV28
abundance: -
len: 16

CDR3nt: TGTGCCAGTAGTAATCCCGGGACTAGCGGGACGGGATACTCCGGGGAGCTGTTTTTT
CDR3aa: CASSNPGTSGTGYSGELFF
j_gene: TRBJ2-2
d_gene: TRBD2
v_gene: TRBV19
abundance: -
len: 19

CDR3nt: TGTGCCAGCAGCGGAGGGCCCGGGGAGCTGTTTTTT
CDR3aa: CASSGGPGELFF
j_gene: TRBJ2-2
d_gene: -
v_gene: TRBV13
abundance: few
len: 12

CDR3nt: TGTGCCAGCAGCTTTCGAGGGGGCGGTGGTTCACCCCTCCACTTT
CDR3aa: CASSFRGGGGSPLHF
j_gene: TRBJ1-6
d_gene: TRBD1
v_gene: TRBV5-4
abundance: -
len: 15

CDR3nt: TGTGCCAGCAGCCCCGGGGCAGGGGCGATCTACGAGCAGTACTTC
CDR3aa: CASSPGAGAIYEQYF
j_gene: TRBJ2-7
d_gene: -
v_gene: TRBV7-9
abundance: few
len: 15

CDR3nt: TGCGCCAGCACTAGCGGGGGGCAAGAGACCCAGTACTTC
CDR3aa: CASTSGGQETQYF
j_gene: TRBJ2-5
d_gene: TRBD2
v_gene: TRBV5-1
abundance: -
len: 13

CDR3nt: TGCGCCAGCAGTCACGACAGCTACCGGACCGCCGTCTACGAGCAGTACTTC
CDR3aa: CASSHDSYRTAVYEQYF
j_gene: TRBJ2-7
d_gene: -
v_gene: TRBV23-1
abundance: -
len: 17

CDR3nt: TGTGCCACCAGCCCCAGCCTCTACGAGCAGTACTTC
CDR3aa: CATSPSLYEQYF
j_gene: TRBJ2-7
d_gene: -
v_gene: TRBV15
abundance: once
len: 12

CDR3nt: TGTGCCAGTAGTCCTCTATATCGGAATCTCACTGAAGCTTTCTTT
CDR3aa: CASSPLYRNLTEAFF
j_gene: TRBJ1-1
d_gene: -
v_gene: TRBV19
abundance: -
len: 15

CDR3nt: TGTGCCAGCAGGAAGGGGGACAGGGCTGGGGCCAACGTCCTGACTTTC
CDR3aa: CASRKGDRAGANVLTF
j_gene: TRBJ2-6
d_gene: TRBD1
v_gene: TRBV2
abundance: -
len: 16

CDR3nt: TGCGCCAGCAGCATGAGCCGGGACTTTGACTCCTACGAGCAGTACTTC
CDR3aa: CASSMSRDFDSYEQYF
j_gene: TRBJ2-7
d_gene: -
v_gene: TRBV4-1
abundance: few
len: 16

CDR3nt: TGCGCCAGCAGCTTGGGGACAGCGGAAATTTTCAATGAGCAGTTCTTC
CDR3aa: CASSLGTAEIFNEQFF
j_gene: TRBJ2-1
d_gene: -
v_gene: TRBV5-1
abundance: -
len: 16

CDR3nt: TGTGCCAGCACTCCCAGGGGCGGGAGGGCGCGGGAGCAGTACTTC
CDR3aa: CASTPRGGRAREQYF
j_gene: TRBJ2-7
d_gene: TRBD2
v_gene: TRBV6-1
abundance: -
len: 15

CDR3nt: TGTGCCAGCAGCTTAATTTCGGGGGTTGGAAATGAGCAGTTCTTC
CDR3aa: CASSLISGVGNEQFF
j_gene: TRBJ2-1
d_gene: -
v_gene: TRBV7-2
abundance: -
len: 15

CDR3nt: TGTGCCAGCAAGTCAGGGGGCTCATCGGAGACCCAGTACTTC
CDR3aa: CASKSGGSSETQYF
j_gene: TRBJ2-5
d_gene: TRBD1
v_gene: TRBV28
abundance: -
len: 14

CDR3nt: TGTGCCAGCAGCCAACTGGCTTCTGGGGCCAACGTCCTGACTTTC
CDR3aa: CASSQLASGANVLTF
j_gene: TRBJ2-6
d_gene: -
v_gene: TRBV7-3
abundance: -
len: 15

CDR3nt: TGTGCCAGCTCACCACCGGGGGGCAATCAGCCCCAGCATTTT
CDR3aa: CASSPPGGNQPQHF
j_gene: TRBJ1-5
d_gene: -
v_gene: TRBV18
abundance: -
len: 14

CDR3nt: TGTGCCATCTCGCTCTCGGGGGCCAACGTCCTGACTTTC
CDR3aa: CAISLSGANVLTF
j_gene: TRBJ2-6
d_gene: -
v_gene: TRBV11-3
abundance: -
len: 13

CDR3nt: TGTGCCAATGGACAGGGGGCGAACTATGGCTACACCTTC
CDR3aa: CANGQGANYGYTF
j_gene: TRBJ1-2
d_gene: TRBD1
v_gene: TRBV6-1
abundance: -
len: 13

CDR3nt: TGTGCCAGCTCTCCAGGGACTTACACCGGGGAGCTGTTTTTT
CDR3aa: CASSPGTYTGELFF
j_gene: TRBJ2-2
d_gene: -
v_gene: TRBV28
abundance: -
len: 14

CDR3nt: TGTGCCAGCAGCTTGTTTGGGGAGGGCCAAGAGACCCAGTACTTC
CDR3aa: CASSLFGEGQETQYF
j_gene: TRBJ2-5
d_gene: TRBD2
v_gene: TRBV5-6
abundance: -
len: 15

CDR3nt: TGTGCCAGCAGTGAACTAGCGGGGGGCAGTTTAATTGGCTACGAGCAGTACTTC
CDR3aa: CASSELAGGSLIGYEQYF
j_gene: TRBJ2-7
d_gene: TRBD2
v_gene: TRBV2
abundance: -
len: 18

CDR3nt: TGTGCCAGCAGCCGCGGGGGTGGAGATACGCAGTATTTT
CDR3aa: CASSRGGGDTQYF
j_gene: TRBJ2-3
d_gene: TRBD2
v_gene: TRBV14
abundance: -
len: 13

CDR3nt: TGTGCCAGCAGTGAATCGGGGGATGAGCAGTTCTTC
CDR3aa: CASSESGDEQFF
j_gene: TRBJ2-1
d_gene: -
v_gene: TRBV2
abundance: -
len: 12

CDR3nt: TGTGCCATCAGTCTTAAGGGGGCAGATACGCAGTATTTT
CDR3aa: CAISLKGADTQYF
j_gene: TRBJ2-3
d_gene: -
v_gene: TRBV10-3
abundance: -
len: 13

CDR3nt: TGTGCCAGCAGACAGGGTGACAATCAGCCCCAGCATTTT
CDR3aa: CASRQGDNQPQHF
j_gene: TRBJ1-5
d_gene: -
v_gene: TRBV6-5
abundance: -
len: 13

CDR3nt: TGTGCCAGCAGCCATGGGACAGGGAAACCGTACGAGCAGTACTTC
CDR3aa: CASSHGTGKPYEQYF
j_gene: TRBJ2-7
d_gene: TRBD1
v_gene: TRBV14
abundance: -
len: 15

CDR3nt: TGTGCCAGCAGTGAAGCGTGGGCAGGGAGGGCCAAAAACATTCAGTACTTC
CDR3aa: CASSEAWAGRAKNIQYF
j_gene: TRBJ2-4
d_gene: -
v_gene: TRBV6-1
abundance: once
len: 17

CDR3nt: TGTGCCAGCAGCTTATCCGCGGGGGCCGGCGGAGGAAACACCATATATTTT
CDR3aa: CASSLSAGAGGGNTIYF
j_gene: TRBJ1-3
d_gene: -
v_gene: TRBV7-6
abundance: -
len: 17

CDR3nt: TGTGCCAGCAGCTTAGGGGGGGAGAGGGCGAGCTCCTACGAGCAGTACTTC
CDR3aa: CASSLGGERASSYEQYF
j_gene: TRBJ2-7
d_gene: -
v_gene: TRBV7-2
abundance: -
len: 17